Sequencing of this T cell receptor beta chain was carried out in a study of blood T cell repertoires in COVID-19. The CDR3 runs 15 residues. The germline V gene encodes CDR1 ENHRY and CDR2 SYGVKD. V was clipped by 0 bases and J by 7 bases, with 15 bases between them. The table lists this clone with a count of one. Sequencing was performed with immunoSEQ multiplex PCR; in TCRdb, only in-frame clones are kept and a portion is missing. The sample consists of about 120,000 clones, around nine tenths of them appearing once. Sequencing was performed on peripheral blood. This clonotype originated in a human donor with acute or convalescent COVID-19. The donor label of this sample is uncertain. The chain couples TRBV10-3 to TRBJ1-1; perhaps TRBD1 as D (6 bases). The CDR3: CAISESSGHTSEAFF. CDR3 DNA sequence: TGTGCCATCAGTGAGTCGTCGGGACACACAAGTGAAGCTTTCTTT.